The TCR beta chain under discussion was sequenced for a study of CD8 T cells in Susac syndrome (dated by TCRdb to about 2019). Regarding the complete study: Repertoire sequencing was used to test whether CD8+ T cell activation and differentiation in Susac syndrome was antigen driven.

This clonotype turned up a few times. It lacks a known antigen. Base qualities are not provided; no much larger clone lies one nucleotide away. Study-wide findings and limitations: The number of individuals in the TCR sequencing and HLA analysis was recognized as being relatively small.

Peripheral blood CD8+ and CD4+ T cells from healthy donors, Susac syndrome patients and multiple sclerosis patients were profiled by high-throughput TCR beta sequencing. Treatment-naive patients with stable or active relapsing-remitting disease fulfilling revised McDonald criteria were used as multiple sclerosis controls. CD8+ TEMRA cells were enriched by FACS, while bulk CD8+ and CD4+ T cells were purified by magnetic negative isolation. Blood was drawn into EDTA tubes, processed within 24 hours, and PBMCs were isolated by density gradient centrifugation. PBMCs intended for TCR sequencing were cryopreserved in liquid nitrogen and thawed later in a water bath at 37 degrees C. The sorted or isolated CD4+, CD8+ and CD8+ TEMRA cells reached a purity of at least 90%. RNA was extracted using the RNeasy kit, and about 0.45 to 1 ug of the RNA was reverse transcribed with random hexamers. The immunoSEQ multiplex PCR assay, which covers 54 Vbeta and 13 Jbeta segments, was used to amplify TCR beta CDR3 regions. PCR amplification bias was corrected by using a synthetic template baseline for primer optimization and computational correction. The source study handled its data this way. Only productive sequences were kept, with reads annotated to V, D and J genes according to IMGT and analyzed in immunoSEQ Analyzer. To calculate clonality, Shannon entropy was normalized by log2 of the number of productive unique sequences and then subtracted from one. For each patient and control, public and private clones were evaluated among the 100 most prevalent clones. Susac-specific clones were defined as absent from healthy and MS cohorts, 850 to 1,300 published viral clones and other ImmuneACCESS disease sequences. Starting from the raw public reads, TCRdb applied fastp trimming at Q25, assembled clones with MiXCR and retained in-frame beta chains. Merged by CDR3 protein, the rows form single entries marked with the most common genes and DNA. The V and J calls were not made by the authors but by TCRdb's processing. The sample table holds more than 200,000 distinct CDR3 sequences, of which around 93% were seen once. The ten largest clones capture about 0.07% of the sample.

The TCR was taken from a human donor with multiple sclerosis. Source material: CD4+ T cells from PBMCs.

The DNA sequence is TGTGCCAGCAGCTTAGCTTGGACAGGGGAAGAGACCCAGTACTTC. Translated, this is CASSLAWTGEETQYF. This sequence uses TRBV7-9 and TRBJ2-5, with 9 bases aligning to TRBD1. Including the terminal cysteine and phenylalanine, the CDR3 comprises 15 residues. The read is trimmed to its CDR3 DNA, 45 bases read in frame from base 1. Trimmed from V: 0 bases; trimmed from J: 3 bases; junction bases lacking a gene match: 2. CDR1 SEHNR and CDR2 FQNEAQ are derived from the germline V gene (reference sequence).